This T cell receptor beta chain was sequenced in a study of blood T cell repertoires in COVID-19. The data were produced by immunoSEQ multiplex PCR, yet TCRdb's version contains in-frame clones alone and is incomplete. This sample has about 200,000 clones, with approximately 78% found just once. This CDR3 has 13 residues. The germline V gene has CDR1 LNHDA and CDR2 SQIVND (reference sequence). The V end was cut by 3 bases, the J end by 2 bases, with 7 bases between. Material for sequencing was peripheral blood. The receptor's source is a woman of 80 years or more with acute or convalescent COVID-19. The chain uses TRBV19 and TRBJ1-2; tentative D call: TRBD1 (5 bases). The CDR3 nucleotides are TGTGCCAGTAGTATGACAGACAACTATGGCTACACCTTC. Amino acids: CASSMTDNYGYTF.